This T cell receptor (beta chain) is drawn from a study of shared clonotypes between healthy human individuals. Clones were read by immunoSEQ multiplex PCR, and TCRdb kept only the in-frame ones, dropping some. The sample lists around 2,000,000 clones, 90% to 95% seen once, with around 0.13% in the top ten. Overall study findings and caveats: With several donors compared, about 5.2% of naive CD4 clonotypes were shared.

Concerning this clone: Its specificity is unknown.

The CDR3 is 11 residues long. Trimming cost V 7 bases and J 3 bases, with 6 bases left between them. CDR1 is MDHEN and CDR2 is SYDVKM in the germline V gene. V gene TRBV28 combines with J gene TRBJ2-5; unclear D gene. This sequence originates from a man aged 18 to 30 in good health. Sequencing was done on a sample of naive CD4+ T cells sorted from blood. Documented subset: CD45RA+ positively selected. The CDR3 reads CASTDEETQYF. The CDR3 region has the DNA TGTGCCAGCACCGATGAAGAGACCCAGTACTTC.